A single sample gave rise to the 26 T cell receptor beta chains below, sequenced in a study of CD8 T cells in ankylosing spondylitis. TCRdb re-called the 5' RACE reads through MiXCR, storing one row per CDR3 protein. The repertoire holds approximately 140,000 distinct CDR3 sequences, with 40% to 50% as singletons. The sample taken for sequencing was synovial fluid, either unsorted or a sorted T cell fraction (not recorded which). The receptor set was obtained from a male donor with ankylosing spondylitis.

The chain joins TRBV11-2 to TRBJ2-7; 10 bases are shared with TRBD2. CDR1 is SGHAT, CDR2 FQNNGV, per germline. This CDR3 region has 19 residues. Germline trimming cut 5 bases from V and 0 bases from J; bases unmatched to any gene: 16. The CDR3 is CASSPRGQLGTSDSYEQYF. The CDR3 coding sequence is TGTGCCAGCAGCCCAAGGGGACAGCTCGGGACTAGCGACTCCTACGAGCAGTACTTC.

The chain has TRBV11-2 and TRBJ2-7; 8 nucleotides match TRBD1. The junction had 1 base not matched to a gene; V was cut back by 6 bases and J by 3 bases. CDR1 and CDR2 from the germline V gene are SGHAT and FQNNGV. There are 12 residues in the CDR3. Written as DNA, the CDR3 is TGTGCCAGCAGAACAGGGGGCTACGAGCAGTACTTC. It specifies CASRTGGYEQYF.

J is TRBJ1-5 and V is TRBV30; possible D gene TRBD1, 6 bases. With 0 bases removed from V and 0 bases from J, the gap between germline ends came to 12 bases. This CDR3 is 16 amino acids long. The germline gives CDR1 GTSNPN, CDR2 SVGIG (reference sequence). The DNA for the CDR3 is TGTGCCTGGAGTGTGTCGGACAGCTATAGCAATCAGCCCCAGCATTTT. Its protein is CAWSVSDSYSNQPQHF.

The rearrangement uses TRBV5-1 and TRBJ1-1; D gene unclear. Trimming took off 1 base at V and 1 base at J, with 14 bases between the two ends. Germline assignment: CDR1 SGHRS and CDR2 YFSETQ. CDR3 length equals 16 residues. CDR3 DNA sequence: TGCGCCAGCAGCTTGACCTGGACGGAGCCGAACACTGAAGCTTTCTTT. Amino acids: CASSLTWTEPNTEAFF.

The chain carries TRBV7-6 and TRBJ1-1, with D perhaps matching TRBD1 (5 bases). Trimming pared 3 bases from V and 0 bases from J, leaving 11 bases between. Germline values: CDR1 SGHVS, CDR2 FNYEAQ. CDR3 length: 15 residues. CDR3 amino acids: CASSLEGRMNTEAFF. The CDR3 region has the DNA TGTGCCAGCAGCTTGGAGGGGCGTATGAACACTGAAGCTTTCTTT. The full variable domain, its missing parts supplied by reference TRBV7-6 and TRBJ1-1, is GAGVSQSPRYKVTKRGQDVALRCDPISGHVSLYWYRQALGQGPEFLTYFNYEAQQDKSGLPNDRFSAERPEGSISTLTIQRTEQRDSAMYRCASSLEGRMNTEAFFGQGTRLTVV.

The V gene is TRBV19, the J gene TRBJ1-2; no clear D. The V and J ends lost 3 bases and 4 bases respectively, with 9 bases between them. The CDR3 extends over 13 amino acids. Per germline, CDR1 LNHDA and CDR2 SQIVND (reference sequence). The CDR3 region is CASSIGGSYGYTF. The CDR3 region has the DNA TGTGCCAGTAGTATCGGAGGCAGCTATGGCTACACCTTC.

This clonotype was counted between two and nine times. This chain connects TRBV6-2 or TRBV6-3 to TRBJ2-7, with D tentatively TRBD1 (6 bases). The CDR3 sequence is 15 residues long. Germline lookup yields CDR1 MNHEY and CDR2 SVGEGT. Trimming removed 1 base at V and 3 bases at J, with 13 bases between. The DNA of the CDR3 is TGTGCCAGCAGTTACTTGGACAGCGAGAGCTACGAGCAGTACTTC. It specifies CASSYLDSESYEQYF.

J is TRBJ2-7 and V is TRBV5-1; 9 bases align to TRBD2. The CDR3 spans 14 residues. V was clipped by 4 bases and J by 6 bases; unmatched bases: 8. CDR1 and CDR2 (germline): SGHRS, YFSETQ. As DNA, the CDR3 is TGCGCCAGCAGCCTGAGCGGGAGGTGGGGCGAGCAGTACTTC. This translates into CASSLSGRWGEQYF. The full variable domain, completed using reference TRBV5-1 and TRBJ2-7, is KAGVTQTPRYLIKTRGQQVTLSCSPISGHRSVSWYQQTPGQGLQFLFEYFSETQRNKGNFPGRFSGRQFSNSRSEMNVSTLELGDSALYLCASSLSGRWGEQYFGPGTRLTVT.

The chain couples TRBV20-1 to TRBJ2-3, with a tentative D call TRBD2 (5 bases). CDR1 and CDR2 from the germline V gene are DFQATT and SNEGSKA (reference sequence). Trimming removed 0 bases at V and 3 bases at J, with 19 bases between. The CDR3 is made up of 17 amino acids. Written as DNA, the CDR3 is TGCAGTGCTAGAGAGGCGGGTATCGGCTTCGGGACAGATACGCAGTATTTT. This translates into CSAREAGIGFGTDTQYF.

This clonotype has only a few counts. This chain uses TRBV10-3 with TRBJ1-1, with no clear D. Germline V CDR1 and CDR2: ENHRY, SYGVKD. CDR3 length: 16 residues. Trimming took off 2 bases at V and 0 bases at J, with 13 bases between the two ends. In DNA form, the CDR3 reads TGTGCCATCAGTGAGAGGTTCGAGTGGCTGAACACTGAAGCTTTCTTT. It specifies CAISERFEWLNTEAFF.

This clonotype occurred many times. The J gene is TRBJ2-3, the V gene TRBV30, with 11 bases matching TRBD2. The V segment lost 4 bases and the J segment 2 bases; nucleotides outside the gene matches: 5. This CDR3 spans 15 amino acids. Germline V CDR1 and CDR2: GTSNPN, SVGIG (reference sequence). The CDR3 DNA follows: TGTGCCTGGAAACTAGCGGGAGCTTCCACAGATACGCAGTATTTT. Protein: CAWKLAGASTDTQYF.

This clonotype turned up a few times. V is TRBV28 and J is TRBJ1-2; 7 bases match TRBD1. The CDR3 spans 16 residues. Germline values: CDR1 MDHEN, CDR2 SYDVKM. With V trimmed by 4 bases and J by 2 bases, 10 bases remained unmatched. This CDR3 is CASSSGGDRENYGYTF. The CDR3 DNA is TGTGCCAGCAGTTCAGGGGGGGACAGAGAAAACTATGGCTACACCTTC.

This sequence joins TRBV3-1 and TRBJ1-5, with D perhaps matching TRBD1 (5 bases). The CDR3 is 17 amino acids. The V end lost 5 bases, the J end lost 0 bases, and 17 bases lay between the germline ends. Per germline, CDR1 LGHDT and CDR2 YNNKEL (reference sequence). The DNA of the CDR3 is TGTGCCAGCAGCGGGGCCCCGAGCCCTTATAGCAATCAGCCCCAGCATTTT. This gives the protein CASSGAPSPYSNQPQHF.

The gene calls are TRBV7-9 and TRBJ2-7; perhaps D is TRBD1 or TRBD2 (5 bases each). Per the germline V gene, CDR1 is SEHNR and CDR2 is FQNEAQ (reference sequence). The CDR3 extends over 16 amino acids. V was clipped by 3 bases and J by 3 bases, with 18 bases between them. The CDR3 reads CASSFGGHDPIYEQYF. The CDR3 nucleotides are TGTGCCAGCAGCTTCGGAGGACATGACCCTATCTACGAGCAGTACTTC. The full variable domain, its missing parts supplied by reference TRBV7-9 and TRBJ2-7, is DTGVSQNPRHKITKRGQNVTFRCDPISEHNRLYWYRQTLGQGPEFLTYFQNEAQLEKSRLLSDRFSAERPKGSFSTLEIQRTEQGDSAMYLCASSFGGHDPIYEQYFGPGTRLTVT.

The V gene is TRBV29-1, the J gene TRBJ2-3, with 10 bases aligning to TRBD2. The CDR3 sequence is 14 residues long. V was pared by 7 bases and J by 2 bases, with 6 bases of the junction left unmatched. From germline, CDR1 is SQVTM and CDR2 ANQGSEA. CDR3 protein: CSAGLATFTDTQYF. The CDR3 nucleotides are TGCAGCGCGGGACTAGCGACGTTCACAGATACGCAGTATTTT.

The chain joins TRBV4-2 to TRBJ2-7; 9 nucleotides match TRBD2. The CDR3 consists of 17 residues. Unmatched junction bases numbered 15, after V lost 0 bases and J lost 9 bases. Germline V gene data show CDR1 as LGHNA and CDR2 as YNFKEQ. The CDR3 bases are TGTGCCAGCAGCCAAGATTCTAGCGGGACGACCCTACGAGGGCAGTACTTC. This gives the protein CASSQDSSGTTLRGQYF.

This clonotype was counted a few times. The junction shows a germline mismatch at one end, possibly a read error. The chain has TRBV29-1 and TRBJ1-2, with D maybe TRBD1 (6 bases). Looked up from germline, CDR1 is SQVTM and CDR2 is ANQGSEA. The length of the CDR3 is 12 residues. As DNA, the CDR3 is TGCAGCGCCGTACTAGGGGGTCTTGCCATTCTCTTC. Residues: CSAVLGGLAILF.

This clonotype was detected only a few times. The CDR3 is CASSEFPAPSGGGEQYF. The CDR3 nucleotides are TGTGCCAGCAGTGAATTTCCGGCCCCTAGCGGGGGGGGCGAGCAGTACTTC. The chain recombines TRBV2 with TRBJ2-7, with 12 bases aligning to TRBD2. V shed 2 bases and J 6 bases; nucleotides not matched to a gene: 11. The CDR3 loop spans 17 amino acids. The germline V gene has CDR1 SNHLY and CDR2 FYNNEI.

The chain links TRBV15 to TRBJ1-4; 10 bases match TRBD1. V shed 2 bases and J 7 bases; nucleotides not matched to a gene: 4. The CDR3 is made up of 15 amino acids. The germline gives CDR1 LNHNV, CDR2 YYDKDF (reference sequence). CDR3 residues: CATSRTDRGSEKLFF. The DNA of the CDR3 is TGTGCCACCAGCAGAACGGACAGGGGGAGTGAAAAACTGTTTTTT.

Only a few counts were recorded for this clonotype. This sequence joins TRBV4-1 and TRBJ2-1; 10 bases match TRBD2. Germline V gives CDR1 MGHRA, CDR2 YSYEKL. The V gene end was trimmed by 1 base and the J gene end by 5 bases; junction bases not matched to a gene: 5. The CDR3 extends over 16 amino acids. CDR3: CASSQGTSGTNNEQFF. The CDR3, as DNA: TGCGCCAGCAGCCAAGGGACTAGCGGAACAAACAATGAGCAGTTCTTC.

This chain uses TRBV28 with TRBJ2-7; 14 bases agree with TRBD2. CDR1 and CDR2 (germline): MDHEN, SYDVKM. The CDR3 consists of 16 residues. V dropped 3 bases and J dropped 6; count of bases not matched to a gene: 7. The CDR3 coding sequence is TGTGCCAGCAGTTTGCTCCCTGGGACTAGCGGGGGCGAGCAGTACTTC. Amino acids: CASSLLPGTSGGEQYF.

This clonotype was counted once. This chain connects TRBV12-3 or TRBV12-4 to TRBJ2-7; TRBD2 might be the D (6 bases). CDR3 length equals 19 residues. V was cut by 11 bases and J by 3 bases, with 35 bases left in between. The DNA for the CDR3 is TGTGCCTTCAGTTTTGGGCCAAATGGGGGGAGCCTGGAGGACTACGAGCAGTACTTC. Protein: CAFSFGPNGGSLEDYEQYF.

This clonotype was picked up a small number of times. V and J are TRBV12-3 or TRBV12-4 and TRBJ2-1; 10 positions agree with TRBD2. This CDR3 has 13 amino acids. The trim removed 6 bases at V and 7 bases at J, leaving 3 bases unmatched. The CDR3 reads CASRLAGLNEQFF. CDR3 sequence (DNA): TGTGCCAGCAGACTAGCGGGATTGAATGAGCAGTTCTTC.

The rearrangement joins TRBV7-9 to TRBJ1-2; D uncertain. Between the trimmed V and J ends, which lost 6 bases and 4 bases, there was a span of 21 bases. Germline assignment: CDR1 SEHNR and CDR2 FQNEAQ (reference sequence). The CDR3 contains 16 residues. CDR3 sequence: CASRHPSRNGFYGYTF. The CDR3 DNA reads TGTGCCAGCAGACATCCAAGCCGGAACGGGTTCTATGGCTACACCTTC.

The chain uses TRBV29-1 and TRBJ1-6, with 9 bases lining up with TRBD1. Germline V lookup: CDR1 SQVTM, CDR2 ANQGSEA. The CDR3 is 13 residues long. With V trimmed by 7 bases and J by 6 bases, 4 bases remained unmatched. The CDR3 spells CSAGQGRNSPLHF. The CDR3 DNA follows: TGCAGCGCCGGACAGGGGCGTAATTCACCCCTCCACTTT.

The V call is TRBV27, the J call TRBJ1-6; TRBD1 is a possible D gene (5 bases). From germline, CDR1 is MNHEY and CDR2 SMNVEV (reference sequence). The CDR3 is 12 residues long. Deletions cut 6 bases from V and 11 bases from J, with 11 bases between. The CDR3 is CASRDTGPPLHF. The CDR3 DNA sequence: TGTGCCAGCAGGGACACGGGTCCACCCCTCCACTTT.